This section outlines one T cell receptor beta chain sequence together with its context. Its matching antigen is unknown. The PCR ran on 60 Vbeta and 13 Jbeta primers. Method: immunoSEQ multiplex PCR; TCRdb's copy keeps in-frame clones and lacks some. The sample holds about 130,000 clones, 78% seen once. The data stem from a study of cytomegalovirus exposure and HLA in healthy donors. V lost 6 bases and J lost 4, with 16 bases in between. In germline, CDR1 is SNHLY, CDR2 FYNNEI. The CDR3 length is 15 residues. Whole-study results and caveats: The authors considered a cluster of highly shared sequence variants likely to be a sequencing artifact.

V gene TRBV2 combines with J gene TRBJ1-3, with D perhaps matching TRBD1 (5 bases). Sequenced sample: PBMCs. The TCR comes from a woman in her thirties or forties in good health and CMV-seronegative. CDR3 region: CASSPMAGSGNTIYF. The CDR3 DNA reads as TGTGCCAGCAGCCCCATGGCAGGGTCCGGAAACACCATATATTTT.